This T cell receptor (beta chain) stems from a study of blood T cell repertoires in COVID-19. There are 14 residues in the CDR3. Germline V CDR1 and CDR2: SGHRS, YFSETQ. V shed 0 bases and J shed 6 bases, with 12 bases lying between them. As handled by the study authors: Reference gene primer amplification gave estimated nucleated cell counts. Data came from immunoSEQ multiplex PCR; TCRdb stores just in-frame clones and leaves some out. That table furnishes V, J and clone size, whereas the DNA furnished D and trimming. This sample yields roughly 350,000 clones, of which approximately 88% are seen a single time; 4% belongs to the top ten.

This sequence joins TRBV5-1 and TRBJ1-1; weak D call: TRBD1 (6 bases). Sequences were obtained from peripheral blood. The TCR originated in a woman between 50 and 59 years old with active or convalescent COVID-19. Here the CDR3 DNA reads TGCGCCAGCAGCTTGGCCTCAGGGGACGCTGAAGCTTTCTTT. Residues: CASSLASGDAEAFF.